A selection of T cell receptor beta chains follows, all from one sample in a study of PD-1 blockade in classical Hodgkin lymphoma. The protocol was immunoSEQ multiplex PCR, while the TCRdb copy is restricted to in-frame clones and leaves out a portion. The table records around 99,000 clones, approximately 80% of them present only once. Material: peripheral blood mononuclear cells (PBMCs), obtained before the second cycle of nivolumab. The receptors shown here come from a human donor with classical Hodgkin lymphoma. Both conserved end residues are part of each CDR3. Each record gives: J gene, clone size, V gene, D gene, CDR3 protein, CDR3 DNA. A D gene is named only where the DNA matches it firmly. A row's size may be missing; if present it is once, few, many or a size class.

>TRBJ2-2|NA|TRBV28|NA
CASSLPRSGAGELFF
TGTGCCAGCAGTTTACCCAGGTCGGGTGCCGGGGAGCTGTTTTTT
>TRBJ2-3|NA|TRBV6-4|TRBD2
CASSMGAGDLDTQYF
TGTGCCAGCAGTATGGGAGCGGGAGATTTAGATACGCAGTATTTT
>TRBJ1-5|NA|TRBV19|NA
CASRPFNQPQHF
TGTGCCAGTAGACCGTTCAATCAGCCCCAGCATTTT
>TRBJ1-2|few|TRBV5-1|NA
CASSPAEEAYGYTF
TGCGCCAGCAGCCCCGCGGAAGAGGCCTATGGCTACACCTTC
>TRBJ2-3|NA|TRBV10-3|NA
CAISARESDTQYF
TGTGCCATCAGTGCCCGGGAGTCAGATACGCAGTATTTT
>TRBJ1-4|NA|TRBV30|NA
CAWSGNEKLFF
TGTGCCTGGAGTGGAAATGAAAAACTGTTTTTT
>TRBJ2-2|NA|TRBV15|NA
CATSRGTATGHPGELFF
TGTGCCACCAGCAGAGGGACGGCGACGGGACACCCCGGGGAGCTGTTTTTT
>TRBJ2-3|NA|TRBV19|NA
CASRLLATTDTQYF
TGTGCCAGTAGACTCCTAGCGACCACAGATACGCAGTATTTT
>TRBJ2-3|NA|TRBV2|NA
CAQLTQSTDTQYF
TGCGCTCAGTTGACCCAGAGCACAGATACGCAGTATTTT
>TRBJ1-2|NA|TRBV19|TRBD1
CASSPGGTRNYGYTF
TGTGCCAGTAGCCCAGGGGGGACCCGTAACTATGGCTACACCTTC
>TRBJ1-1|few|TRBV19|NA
CASKSSYRAFF
TGTGCCAGTAAGTCTTCATACAGGGCTTTCTTT
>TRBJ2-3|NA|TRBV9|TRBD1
CASCRDRVPDTQYF
TGTGCCAGCTGCCGGGACAGGGTTCCAGATACGCAGTATTTT
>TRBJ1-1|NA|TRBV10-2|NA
CASSAKGNTEAFF
TGCGCCAGCAGTGCGAAGGGGAACACTGAAGCTTTCTTT
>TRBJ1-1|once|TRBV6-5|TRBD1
CASSQPGQMNTEAFF
TGTGCCAGCAGTCAACCGGGACAGATGAACACTGAAGCTTTCTTT
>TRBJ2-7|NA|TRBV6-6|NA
CASSYGQGTEQYF
TGTGCCAGCAGTTACGGTCAGGGAACTGAGCAGTACTTC
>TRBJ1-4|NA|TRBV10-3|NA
CAISPEGATNEKLFF
TGTGCCATCAGCCCTGAGGGGGCAACTAATGAAAAACTGTTTTTT
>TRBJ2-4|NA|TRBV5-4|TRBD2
CASSLNGTSGRLAKNIQYF
TGTGCCAGCAGCTTGAACGGGACTAGCGGGAGGTTAGCCAAAAACATTCAGTACTTC
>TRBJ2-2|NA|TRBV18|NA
CASSPVVNTGELFF
TGTGCCAGCTCACCAGTGGTTAACACCGGGGAGCTGTTTTTT
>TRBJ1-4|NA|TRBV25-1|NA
CASRPPGGQNEKLFF
TGTGCCAGCAGGCCCCCGGGGGGGCAAAATGAAAAACTGTTTTTT
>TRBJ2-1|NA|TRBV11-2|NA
CASSPTSRWEQFF
TGTGCCAGCAGCCCCACTAGCAGGTGGGAGCAGTTCTTC
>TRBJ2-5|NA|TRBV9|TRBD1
CASTSQGAVETQYF
TGTGCCAGCACCTCCCAGGGGGCTGTGGAGACCCAGTACTTC
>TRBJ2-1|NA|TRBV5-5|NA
CASSLGPNNEQFF
TGTGCCAGCAGCTTGGGACCAAACAATGAGCAGTTCTTC
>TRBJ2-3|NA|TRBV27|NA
CASTPPGRRGDTQYF
TGTGCCAGCACCCCCCCCGGGAGAAGGGGAGATACGCAGTATTTT
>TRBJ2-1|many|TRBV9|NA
CASSVGGGRSSYNEQFF
TGTGCCAGCAGCGTAGGTGGAGGGAGGAGCTCCTACAATGAGCAGTTCTTC
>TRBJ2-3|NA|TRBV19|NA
CASSIVLGGTDTQYF
TGTGCCAGTAGTATAGTTCTGGGCGGGACGGATACGCAGTATTTT
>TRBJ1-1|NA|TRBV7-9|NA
CASSQQGRNTEAFF
TGTGCCAGCAGCCAACAGGGACGGAACACTGAAGCTTTCTTT
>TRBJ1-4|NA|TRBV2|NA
CASSEAWRNSNEKLFF
TGTGCCAGCAGTGAAGCGTGGCGGAATTCTAATGAAAAACTGTTTTTT
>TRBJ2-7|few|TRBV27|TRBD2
CASSLARGGTGGLDEQYF
TGTGCCAGCAGCCTCGCAAGGGGGGGAACGGGAGGGCTCGACGAGCAGTACTTC
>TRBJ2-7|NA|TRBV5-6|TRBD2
CASSSLAGGPYEQYF
TGTGCCAGCAGCTCGCTAGCGGGAGGGCCGTACGAGCAGTACTTC
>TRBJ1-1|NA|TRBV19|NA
CASSIETGLGTEAFF
TGTGCCAGTAGTATAGAAACAGGGCTTGGGACTGAAGCTTTCTTT
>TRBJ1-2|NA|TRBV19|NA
CASSMVRNYGYTF
TGTGCCAGTAGTATGGTCAGAAACTATGGCTACACCTTC
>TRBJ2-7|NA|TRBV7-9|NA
CASSLVGLGDEQYF
TGTGCCAGCAGCTTAGTAGGGCTGGGAGACGAGCAGTACTTC
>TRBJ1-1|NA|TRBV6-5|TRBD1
CASSKGQGKNTEAFF
TGTGCCAGCAGTAAGGGACAGGGGAAGAACACTGAAGCTTTCTTT
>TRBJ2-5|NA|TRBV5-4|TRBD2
CASSLTGTSPQETQYF
TGTGCCAGCAGCTTAACCGGGACTAGCCCTCAAGAGACCCAGTACTTC
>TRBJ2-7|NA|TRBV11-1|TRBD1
CASGLGRTGGSYEQYF
TGTGCCAGCGGCTTAGGGCGGACAGGTGGAAGCTACGAGCAGTACTTC
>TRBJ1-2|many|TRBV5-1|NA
CASSLPDLYGYTF
TGCGCCAGCAGCTTACCCGATCTCTATGGCTACACCTTC
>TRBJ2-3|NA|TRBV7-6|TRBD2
CASSGLGPLDTQYF
TGTGCCAGCAGCGGACTAGGTCCGCTTGATACGCAGTATTTT
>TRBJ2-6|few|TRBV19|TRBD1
CASSDGGTGYGSGANVLTF
TGTGCCAGTAGTGATGGAGGGACAGGATATGGATCTGGGGCCAACGTCCTGACTTTC
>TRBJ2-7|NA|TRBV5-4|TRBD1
CASSHRGDYEQYF
TGTGCCAGCAGCCACAGGGGGGACTACGAGCAGTACTTC
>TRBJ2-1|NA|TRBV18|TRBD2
CASSLSGTTGNEQFF
TGTGCCAGCTCACTCTCCGGGACTACCGGGAATGAGCAGTTCTTC
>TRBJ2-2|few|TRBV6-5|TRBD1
CASSPGTGLAGELFF
TGTGCCAGCAGCCCCGGGACAGGGTTGGCCGGGGAGCTGTTTTTT
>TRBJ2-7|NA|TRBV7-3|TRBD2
CASSLSGSGGEQYF
TGTGCCAGCAGCTTATCAGGAAGCGGGGGGGAGCAGTACTTC
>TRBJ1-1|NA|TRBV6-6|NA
CASSYSTTGYEAFF
TGTGCCAGCAGTTACTCGACAACGGGGTATGAAGCTTTCTTT
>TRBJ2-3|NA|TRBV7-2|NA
CASSLGGFNTQYF
TGTGCCAGCAGCTTAGGCGGGTTTAATACGCAGTATTTT